A single sample is the source of the 3 T cell receptor beta chains below, sequenced in a study of T cells expressing NK-cell markers. Using the 5' RACE reads, TCRdb records one entry per CDR3 protein without DNA. Here the sample table reports roughly 420,000 distinct CDR3 sequences. The source material was blood T cells: a sorted CD56 or NKG2C T cell subset, CD4+ or CD8+ T cells, or bulk PBMC T cells (not recorded which). The receptors come from a woman aged 18-69 years in good health.

The genes are TRBV28 and TRBJ2-4. CDR1 and CDR2 (germline): MDHEN, SYDVKM. This CDR3 comprises 16 residues. The CDR3 protein is CASSLEGFGAKNIQYF. The full variable domain, with the rest looked up from reference TRBV28 and TRBJ2-4, is DVKVTQSSRYLVKRTGEKVFLECVQDMDHENMFWYRQDPGLGLRLIYFSYDVKMKEKGDIPEGYSVSREKKERFSLILESASTNQTSMYLCASSLEGFGAKNIQYFGAGTRLSVL.

V gene TRBV7-2 combines with J gene TRBJ2-2; TCRdb picks TRBD1, but there is no DNA to check that call. The CDR3 extends over 15 amino acids. The germline V gene has CDR1 SGHTA and CDR2 FQGNSA. CDR3 residues: CASSLTGTDTGELFF.

The V gene is TRBV7-2, the J gene TRBJ1-1; checking the TCRdb D call of TRBD1 is not possible without DNA. This CDR3 region has 15 residues. The germline V gene has CDR1 SGHTA and CDR2 FQGNSA. CDR3: CASTPEGGRRTEAFF.